This T cell receptor (beta chain) was documented in a study of blood T cell repertoires in COVID-19. Study-wide context: Both acute and convalescent COVID-19 samples were obtained from the United States, Italy and Spain. The cDNA or gDNA used as material had been derived from T cells, B-cell-depleted T cells, or PBMCs.

In the source study's methods: Estimated nucleated cell counts came from reference gene primer amplification. Clones were read by immunoSEQ multiplex PCR, and TCRdb kept only the in-frame ones, dropping some. V and J calls plus clone size are reproduced from that table; the DNA served to infer D and trimming. Among 200,000 to 300,000 clones listed, roughly 80% were seen once. The CDR3 has 18 amino acids. J gave up 0 bases and V 3 bases, and 13 bases lay outside the gene matches. Germline V gene data show CDR1 as LNHDA and CDR2 as SQIVND (reference sequence). This clonotype was obtained from a woman older than 75 with acute or convalescent COVID-19. The chain has TRBV19 and TRBJ1-1, with 7 bases aligning to TRBD1. Sequencing input: peripheral blood. The CDR3 coding sequence is TGTGCCAGTAGTATTGTCGGCCTTGGACAGGCAATGAACACTGAAGCTTTCTTT. Translating gives CASSIVGLGQAMNTEAFF.